This TCR beta chain was captured by sequencing in a study of early T cells in non-severe SARS-CoV-2 infection. In the study overall: Sequencing used unsorted whole-blood bulk RNA, so chains lack pairing. Study outcomes and limitations: CD4 and private specificities were missed by VDJdb matching, which favored anti-spike CD8 responses.

V was pared by 1 base and J by 14 bases, with 20 bases between. Germline values: CDR1 SGHNT, CDR2 YENEEA. The CDR3 runs 15 residues. Unique molecular identifiers were added to individual cDNA molecules. TCRdb fed the 5' RACE reads into MiXCR, producing one record per CDR3 protein. The sample consists of about 77,000 distinct CDR3 sequences, about 16% of them appearing once. This clonotype has ten or more counts. The antigen remains undetermined. The chain couples TRBV11-3 to TRBJ1-4; weak D call: TRBD1 (5 bases). The sequence derives from an adult who was a healthcare worker with PCR-confirmed SARS-CoV-2 infection or an uninfected control (not recorded which). Sequenced input: whole blood. CDR3 DNA: TGTGCCAGCAGCTTAGCGGGGACCCCGGCGGACGGGCTGTTTTTT. Its translation is CASSLAGTPADGLFF.